The clone carrying this T cell receptor (beta chain) was detected a few times. Unique molecular identifiers were built into the TCRbeta library. TCRdb processed the PCR reads anew with MiXCR; each CDR3 protein has one entry. The repertoire holds 45,000 to 70,000 distinct CDR3 sequences, about 40% seen once, with 95% to 98% in the top ten. These data are taken from a study of T-cell reconstitution after alpha-beta-depleted transplantation in children. Between the trimmed V and J ends, which lost 2 bases and 0 bases, there was a span of 3 bases. The CDR3 is made up of 14 amino acids. The germline V gene encodes CDR1 SGDLS and CDR2 YYNGEE.

The TCR was taken from a male patient under 18 who had a stem cell transplant for acute lymphoblastic leukemia, so the T cells may come from the graft donor. Specimen: PBMCs, mostly from graft donor cells, collected 360 days after TCRalphabeta/CD19-depleted stem cell transplant. The chain couples TRBV9 to TRBJ2-6; no clear D gene. CDR3 sequence: CASSVSSGANVLTF. CDR3 bases: TGTGCCAGCAGCGTTAGCTCTGGGGCCAACGTCCTGACTTTC.